This TCR beta chain was recorded in a study of OX40 agonist ivuxolimab in advanced cancers. The CDR3 is 15 amino acids. In the case of this clone: Its antigen is unknown.

Broader study findings: At 0.1 to 3.0 mg/kg and by week 6, CD4+ and CD8+ T cells in the blood had expanded clonally.

Sequenced by immunoSEQ multiplex PCR; TCRdb stores in-frame clones only, minus some. The table shows 6,000 to 9,000 clones, with 65% to 75% occurring only once. The sequences come from CD4+ or CD8+ T cells sorted from blood, collected in a trial of the OX40 agonist ivuxolimab. The clonotype comes from an adult with an advanced solid tumor such as melanoma, head and neck, liver or kidney cancer. The chain is built from TRBV12-2 and TRBJ1-2. TRBV12-2 is recorded as a pseudogene. The CDR3 coding sequence is TGTGCAAGTCGGTTTCCTTGCTGGGGGAACTATGGCTACACCTTC. Translation gives CASRFPCWGNYGYTF.